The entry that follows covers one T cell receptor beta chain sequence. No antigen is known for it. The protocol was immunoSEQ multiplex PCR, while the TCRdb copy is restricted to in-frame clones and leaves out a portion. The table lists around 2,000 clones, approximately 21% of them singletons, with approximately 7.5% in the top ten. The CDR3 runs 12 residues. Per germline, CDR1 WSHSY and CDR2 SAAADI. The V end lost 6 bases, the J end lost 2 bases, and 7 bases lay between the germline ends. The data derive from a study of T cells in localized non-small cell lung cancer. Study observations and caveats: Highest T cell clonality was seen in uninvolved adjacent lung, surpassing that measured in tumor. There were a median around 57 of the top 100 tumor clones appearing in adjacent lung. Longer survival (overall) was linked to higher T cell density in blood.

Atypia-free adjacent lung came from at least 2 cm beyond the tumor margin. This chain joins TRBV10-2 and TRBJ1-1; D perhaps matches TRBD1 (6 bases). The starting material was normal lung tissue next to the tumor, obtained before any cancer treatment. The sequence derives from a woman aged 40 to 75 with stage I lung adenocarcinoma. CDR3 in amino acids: CASRGGNTEAFF. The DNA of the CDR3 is TGCGCCAGCAGAGGGGGTAACACTGAAGCTTTCTTT.